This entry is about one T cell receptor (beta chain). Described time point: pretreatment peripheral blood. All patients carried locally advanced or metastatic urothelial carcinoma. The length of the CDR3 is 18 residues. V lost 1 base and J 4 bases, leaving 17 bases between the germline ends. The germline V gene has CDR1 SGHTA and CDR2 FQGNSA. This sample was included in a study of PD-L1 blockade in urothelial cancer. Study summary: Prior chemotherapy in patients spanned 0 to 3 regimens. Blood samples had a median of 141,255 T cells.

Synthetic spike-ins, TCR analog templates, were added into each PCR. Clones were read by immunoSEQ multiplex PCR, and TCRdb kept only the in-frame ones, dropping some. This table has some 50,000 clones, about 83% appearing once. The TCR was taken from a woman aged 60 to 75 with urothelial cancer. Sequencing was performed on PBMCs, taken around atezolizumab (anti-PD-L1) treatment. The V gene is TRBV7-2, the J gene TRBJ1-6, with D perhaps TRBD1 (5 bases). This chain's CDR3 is CASSLVSAGESYNSPLHF. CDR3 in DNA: TGTGCCAGCAGCTTAGTAAGTGCGGGGGAGAGTTATAATTCACCCCTCCACTTT.